Here is one T cell receptor beta chain with its context. The assay was immunoSEQ multiplex PCR, and TCRdb's table has in-frame clones only and misses some. The sample records approximately 120,000 clones, 80% to 90% being singletons. These data are taken from a study of control samples from healthy donors and cancer patients. Germline V lookup: CDR1 SGHAT, CDR2 FQNNGV. The CDR3 sequence is 17 residues long. Trimming pared 4 bases from V and 2 bases from J, leaving 18 bases between. This sequence joins TRBV11-2 and TRBJ1-3; D possibly corresponds to TRBD1 (5 bases). The TCR was taken from a man aged 40-49 years in good health. Specimen: blood. In nucleotides, the CDR3 is TGTGCCAGCAGCTCCACCGGGACCCTGGAAGCTGGAAACACCATATATTTT. Its translation is CASSSTGTLEAGNTIYF.